These 27 T cell receptor beta chains came from one sample sequenced in a study of cytomegalovirus exposure and HLA in healthy donors. PCR employed 60 Vbeta and 13 Jbeta primers. Data came from immunoSEQ multiplex PCR; TCRdb stores just in-frame clones and leaves some out. Of some 85,000 clones listed, roughly 80% are singletons. The sequenced material came from PBMCs. The receptors here all came from a woman between 40 and 55 years old in good health and CMV-seropositive.

This chain links TRBV7-3 with TRBJ2-1; the D gene is possibly TRBD1 (5 bases). V was cut by 5 bases and J by 3 bases, with 23 bases left in between. The V gene's germline CDR1 is SGHTA and CDR2 FQGTGA. The CDR3 runs 18 residues. CDR3 amino acids: CASSPPPGQRAFYNEQFF. The CDR3 coding sequence is TGTGCCAGCAGCCCACCACCCGGACAAAGGGCGTTCTACAATGAGCAGTTCTTC. Based on the CDR3 plus reference TRBV7-3 and TRBJ2-1, the full variable domain is GAGVSQTPSNKVTEKGKYVELRCDPISGHTALYWYRQSLGQGPEFLIYFQGTGAADDSGLPNDRFFAVRPEGSVSTLKIQRTERGDSAVYLCASSPPPGQRAFYNEQFFGPGTRLTVL.

The count of this clone is one. The J gene is TRBJ2-3, the V gene TRBV11-3; 7 nucleotides line up with TRBD2. Losses at the gene ends were 5 bases for V and 0 bases for J; bases not matched to a gene: 8. This CDR3 has 16 amino acids. Looked up from germline, CDR1 is SGHNT and CDR2 is YENEEA. The CDR3 sequence is CASSRGEAGSTDTQYF. The DNA of the CDR3 is TGTGCCAGCAGCCGAGGGGAAGCGGGGAGCACAGATACGCAGTATTTT.

The genes are TRBV7-2 and TRBJ2-2, with a possible D match to TRBD1 (6 bases). Trimming pared 5 bases from V and 7 bases from J, leaving 8 bases between. The CDR3 sequence is 12 residues long. CDR1 and CDR2 (germline): SGHTA, FQGNSA. The CDR3 protein is CASSQGHGELFF. In DNA, the CDR3 is TGTGCCAGCAGCCAGGGACACGGGGAGCTGTTTTTT.

The gene calls are TRBV6-4 and TRBJ1-1; 7 bases align to TRBD1. The V gene end was trimmed by 0 bases and the J gene end by 5 bases; junction bases not matched to a gene: 6. CDR3 length: 15 residues. Germline lookup yields CDR1 MRHNA and CDR2 SNTAGT. The CDR3 is CASSDSQGEFTEAFF. DNA for the CDR3: TGTGCCAGCAGTGACTCGCAGGGGGAATTTACTGAAGCTTTCTTT.

The rearrangement uses TRBV11-1 and TRBJ2-5, with D unresolved. The J call is doubtful: the DNA matches TRBJ2-7 better. Germline lookup yields CDR1 SGHAT and CDR2 FQDESV (reference sequence). The CDR3 totals 14 residues. CDR3 sequence reads: CASSPLRVSYEQYF. The CDR3, as DNA: TGTGCCAGCAGCCCTCTTCGGGTCTCCTACGAGCAGTACTTC.

The chain couples TRBV7-2 to TRBJ1-1; D is ambiguous. The CDR3 loop spans 13 amino acids. Germline V gene lookup returns CDR1 SGHTA and CDR2 FQGNSA. V was pared by 6 bases and J by 0 bases, with 8 bases between. CDR3 loop: CASRPSLNTEAFF. In nucleotides, the CDR3 is TGTGCCAGCAGACCTAGTTTGAACACTGAAGCTTTCTTT.

The chain uses TRBV7-2 and TRBJ2-5; D not resolved. V lost 5 bases and J lost 1, with 17 bases in between. The CDR3 covers 16 residues. Germline V gives CDR1 SGHTA, CDR2 FQGNSA. DNA of the CDR3: TGTGCCAGCAGCCCCCAAGAGGCCTCCACCCAAGAGACCCAGTACTTC. This gives the protein CASSPQEASTQETQYF.

This chain connects TRBV28 to TRBJ2-4; 10 nucleotides line up with TRBD1. Germline loops: CDR1 MDHEN, CDR2 SYDVKM. J was trimmed by 8 bases and V by 4 bases; bases with no gene match: 8. The CDR3 runs 15 residues. CDR3 in amino acids: CASSYPGTGVYIQYF. CDR3 coding DNA: TGTGCCAGCAGTTATCCCGGGACAGGGGTGTACATTCAGTACTTC.

This clone has more than one count but fewer than ten. The CDR3: CASSWNRGSGELFF. DNA of the CDR3: TGCGCCAGCAGCTGGAACAGGGGGTCCGGGGAGCTGTTTTTT. The chain is built from TRBV4-3 and TRBJ2-2, with 8 bases fitting TRBD1. Trimming took 5 bases from V and 6 from J; bases not matched to a gene: 5. Germline V gives CDR1 LGHNA, CDR2 YSLEER. The CDR3 totals 14 residues.

The chain couples TRBV10-3 to TRBJ2-7; D is possibly TRBD1 (6 bases). CDR1 and CDR2 (germline): ENHRY, SYGVKD. The CDR3 contains 14 residues. The ends were cut back, 3 bases at V and 2 bases at J, with 11 bases in the middle. CDR3 residues: CAISDRGPPYEQYF. DNA for the CDR3: TGTGCCATCAGTGACAGGGGTCCTCCCTACGAGCAGTACTTC.

The chain joins TRBV5-8 to TRBJ2-2; tentatively, D is TRBD2 (6 bases). Trimming shortened V by 1 base and J by 5 bases, and 9 bases separated the two germline ends. Germline V gene lookup returns CDR1 SGHTS and CDR2 YDEGEE. CDR3 length: 14 amino acids. The CDR3 protein is CASSLLGGTGELFF. The DNA of the CDR3 is TGTGCCAGCAGCTTGCTCGGGGGAACCGGGGAGCTGTTTTTT.

V is TRBV30 and J is TRBJ2-7; 7 bases align to TRBD1. The CDR3 runs 15 residues. Germline lookup yields CDR1 GTSNPN and CDR2 SVGIG (reference sequence). Trimming at V came to 2 bases and at J to 7 bases, leaving 14 bases not matched to a gene. This CDR3 reads CAWSLTGSDLREQYF. In DNA form, the CDR3 reads TGTGCCTGGAGTCTGACAGGGTCCGATCTTAGGGAGCAGTACTTC.

This clone has only a few counts. The V and J genes are TRBV6-4 and TRBJ2-3, with 8 bases aligning to TRBD1. Germline V lookup: CDR1 MRHNA, CDR2 SNTAGT. V gave up 2 bases and J gave up 5 bases; unmatched junction bases: 9. The CDR3 loop spans 16 amino acids. CDR3 sequence: CASSDPPRQGQDTQYF. CDR3 sequence (DNA): TGTGCCAGCAGTGACCCCCCGAGACAGGGGCAAGATACGCAGTATTTT.

The chain uses TRBV30 and TRBJ2-1; no reliable D call. The germline V gene encodes CDR1 GTSNPN and CDR2 SVGIG (reference sequence). Trimming stripped 2 bases from V and 14 bases from J, with 16 bases between. The CDR3 spans 12 residues. CDR3 in amino acids: CAWSPNNLMKFF. The CDR3, as DNA: TGTGCCTGGAGTCCAAACAACCTGATGAAGTTCTTC.

The chain carries TRBV7-8 and TRBJ2-1, with a possible D match to TRBD2 (6 bases). The germline gives CDR1 SGHVS, CDR2 FQNEAQ. The germline V and J ends were trimmed by 3 bases and 9 bases, with 6 bases remaining between them. CDR3 length: 11 residues. The CDR3, as DNA: TGTGCCAGCAGCTTTAGCGGTGAGCAGTTCTTC. Amino acid sequence: CASSFSGEQFF.

The gene calls are TRBV27 and TRBJ2-1, with 13 bases lining up with TRBD2. Per germline, CDR1 MNHEY and CDR2 SMNVEV (reference sequence). V dropped 5 bases and J dropped 7; count of bases not matched to a gene: 5. CDR3 length: 15 residues. The CDR3 DNA sequence: TGTGCCAGCAGTCGGACTAGCGGGAGTCTGAATGAGCAGTTCTTC. It yields the protein CASSRTSGSLNEQFF.

The table lists this clone with a count of one. This sequence joins TRBV28 and TRBJ1-1; TRBD1 might be the D (6 bases). V lost 2 bases and J 3 bases, leaving 16 bases between the germline ends. Germline loops: CDR1 MDHEN, CDR2 SYDVKM. There are 16 residues in the CDR3. The CDR3 is CASSLDGGLGYTEAFF. DNA of the CDR3: TGTGCCAGCAGTTTAGACGGGGGGCTAGGGTACACTGAAGCTTTCTTT.

This clone has more than one count but fewer than ten. V and J are TRBV4-3 and TRBJ2-4; a possible D gene is TRBD2 (7 bases). This CDR3 has 16 amino acids. Trimming took 0 bases from V and 7 from J, leaving 16 bases between them. The germline V gene has CDR1 LGHNA and CDR2 YSLEER. CDR3 bases: TGCGCCAGCAGCCAAGATTGGCGGGGGCTTGGGAACATTCAGTACTTC. Protein: CASSQDWRGLGNIQYF.

The table lists this clone with a count of one. The chain carries TRBV7-9 and TRBJ2-1; D remains ambiguous. CDR1 is SEHNR and CDR2 is FQNEAQ in the germline V gene (reference sequence). This CDR3 has 13 residues. Between the trimmed V and J ends, which lost 3 bases and 5 bases, there was a span of 8 bases. As DNA, the CDR3 is TGTGCCAGCAGCTTTGTAGACAACAATGAGCAGTTCTTC. As protein: CASSFVDNNEQFF.

The rearrangement uses TRBV7-9 and TRBJ2-5; 12 bases fit TRBD2. The CDR3 runs to 15 residues. V lost 4 bases and J lost 6; bases outside the gene matches: 6. Germline values: CDR1 SEHNR, CDR2 FQNEAQ (reference sequence). This CDR3 reads CASSSGLAGGQTQYF. CDR3 coding DNA: TGTGCCAGCAGCTCGGGACTAGCGGGTGGACAGACCCAGTACTTC.

This clone was found a few times. This sequence joins TRBV5-6 and TRBJ1-1; no clear D. V was cut by 0 bases and J by 6 bases, with 9 bases left in between. CDR3 size: 13 residues. Germline V gives CDR1 SGHDT, CDR2 YYEEEE. The CDR3 nucleotides are TGTGCCAGCAGCTTGGGACATGTGGCTGAAGCTTTCTTT. It yields the protein CASSLGHVAEAFF. The full variable domain, its missing parts supplied by reference TRBV5-6 and TRBJ1-1, is DAGVTQSPTHLIKTRGQQVTLRCSPKSGHDTVSWYQQALGQGPQFIFQYYEEEERQRGNFPDRFSGHQFPNYSSELNVNALLLGDSALYLCASSLGHVAEAFFGQGTRLTVV.

The genes are TRBV5-1 and TRBJ2-3, with TRBD2 matching over 9 bases. Germline CDR1 reads SGHRS; CDR2 reads YFSETQ. V lost 4 bases, J lost 0 bases, and 3 bases stayed unmatched. The CDR3 extends over 15 amino acids. The CDR3 here is CASSPSGDSTDTQYF. In DNA form, the CDR3 reads TGCGCCAGCAGCCCTAGCGGGGATAGCACAGATACGCAGTATTTT.

The rearrangement links TRBV11-2 to TRBJ2-5; no reliable D call. The CDR3 runs to 14 residues. Trimming removed 3 bases from V and 3 bases from J, with 11 bases in between. Germline V gene data show CDR1 as SGHAT and CDR2 as FQNNGV. CDR3 region: CASSFGSSEETQYF. For the CDR3, the DNA is TGTGCCAGCAGCTTCGGGTCATCTGAAGAGACCCAGTACTTC.

DNA for the CDR3: TGCAGCGTTGAAGATTTACAGGGAGATGACAATGAGCAGTTCTTC. This codes for CSVEDLQGDDNEQFF. The chain joins TRBV29-1 to TRBJ2-1; TRBD1 might be the D (6 bases). Between the trimmed V and J ends, which lost 0 bases and 5 bases, there was a span of 14 bases. The germline CDR1 and CDR2 sequences are SQVTM and ANQGSEA. This CDR3 has 15 residues.

This clone has only a few counts. The V and J genes are TRBV21-1 and TRBJ2-7; the table's D call of TRBD2 was not tested on the DNA. TRBV21-1 counts as a pseudogene. This CDR3 comprises 11 residues. DNA of the CDR3: TGTGCCAGCAGTATAATCTACGAGCAGTACTTC. Amino acids: CASSIIYEQYF.

The rearrangement uses TRBV6-4 and TRBJ1-6; D not certain. CDR3 length: 13 residues. In germline, CDR1 is MRHNA, CDR2 SNTAGT. Trimming stripped 4 bases from V and 9 bases from J, with 10 bases between. Written as DNA, the CDR3 is TGTGCCAGCAGTGGAGGGAAAGGTTCACCCCTCCACTTT. Translated, it gives CASSGGKGSPLHF.

This clone was picked up one time. J is TRBJ2-1 and V is TRBV29-1; 7 bases line up with TRBD2. The length of the CDR3 is 13 residues. Unmatched junction bases numbered 10, after V lost 6 bases and J lost 8 bases. Germline loops: CDR1 SQVTM, CDR2 ANQGSEA. The CDR3 DNA is TGCAGCGTCCTTGGGGAGGGCTTGGATGAGCAGTTCTTC. This translates into CSVLGEGLDEQFF.